Below, one T cell receptor (beta chain) is given with its context. The table came from immunoSEQ multiplex PCR; TCRdb's copy has only in-frame clones and leaves some out. The sample shows about 360,000 clones, 81% of them seen only once. This specimen belongs to a study of blood T cell repertoires in COVID-19. Study in general: Sites across the United States, Italy and Spain contributed samples from acute and convalescent COVID-19. Sample material is recorded as cDNA or gDNA derived from T cells, B-cell-depleted T cells, or PBMCs.

Germline lookup yields CDR1 SEHNR and CDR2 FQNEAQ (reference sequence). The CDR3 has 16 residues. V was clipped by 5 bases and J by 0 bases, with 16 bases between them. The J gene is TRBJ1-1, the V gene TRBV7-9; D call uncertain. Sequenced input: peripheral blood. This sequence was found in a human donor with acute or convalescent COVID-19. The donor label of this sample is uncertain. DNA for the CDR3: TGTGCCAGCAGCCCAAACACTGGAGGAATGAACACTGAAGCTTTCTTT. It is translated as CASSPNTGGMNTEAFF.